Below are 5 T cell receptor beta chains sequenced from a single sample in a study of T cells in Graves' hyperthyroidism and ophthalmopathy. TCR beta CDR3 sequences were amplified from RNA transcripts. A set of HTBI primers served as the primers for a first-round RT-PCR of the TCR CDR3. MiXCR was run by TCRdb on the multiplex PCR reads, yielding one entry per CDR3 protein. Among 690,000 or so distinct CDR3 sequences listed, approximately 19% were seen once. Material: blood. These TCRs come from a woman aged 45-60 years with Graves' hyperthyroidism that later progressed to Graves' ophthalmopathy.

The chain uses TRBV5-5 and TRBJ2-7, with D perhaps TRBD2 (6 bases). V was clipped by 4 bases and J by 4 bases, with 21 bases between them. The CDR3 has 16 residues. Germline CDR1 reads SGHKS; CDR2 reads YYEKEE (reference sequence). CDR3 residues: CASSPTASSVQYEQYF. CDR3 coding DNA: TGTGCCAGCAGCCCAACGGCCTCTAGCGTTCAGTACGAGCAGTACTTC.

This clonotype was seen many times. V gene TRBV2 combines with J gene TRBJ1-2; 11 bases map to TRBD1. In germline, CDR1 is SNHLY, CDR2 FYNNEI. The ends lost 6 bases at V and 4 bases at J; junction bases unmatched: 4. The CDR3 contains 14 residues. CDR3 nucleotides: TGTGCCAGCAGCCGCGGGACAGGGGGCTATGGCTACACCTTC. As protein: CASSRGTGGYGYTF.

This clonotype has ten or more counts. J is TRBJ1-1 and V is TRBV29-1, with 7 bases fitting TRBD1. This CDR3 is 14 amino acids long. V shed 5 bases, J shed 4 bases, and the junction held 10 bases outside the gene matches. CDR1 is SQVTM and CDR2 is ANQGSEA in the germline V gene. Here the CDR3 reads CSVKGGSGSTEAFF. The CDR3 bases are TGCAGCGTTAAAGGGGGCAGCGGTAGCACTGAAGCTTTCTTT.

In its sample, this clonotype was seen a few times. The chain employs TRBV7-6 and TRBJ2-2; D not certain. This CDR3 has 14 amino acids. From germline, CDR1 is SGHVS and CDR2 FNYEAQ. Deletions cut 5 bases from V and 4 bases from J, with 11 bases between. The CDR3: CASSPEVTTGELFF. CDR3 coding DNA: TGTGCCAGCAGCCCAGAGGTCACCACCGGGGAGCTGTTTTTT.

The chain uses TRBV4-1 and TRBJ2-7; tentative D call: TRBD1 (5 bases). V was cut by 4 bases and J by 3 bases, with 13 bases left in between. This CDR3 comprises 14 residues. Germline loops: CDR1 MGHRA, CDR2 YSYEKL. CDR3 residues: CASSPHQGSYEQYF. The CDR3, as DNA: TGCGCCAGCAGCCCCCACCAGGGTAGCTACGAGCAGTACTTC.